The 15 T cell receptor beta chains given below trace back to one sample, sequenced in a study of control samples from healthy donors and cancer patients. The assay was immunoSEQ multiplex PCR, and TCRdb's table has in-frame clones only and misses some. The sample records more than 95,000 clones, around nine tenths being singletons. Sequenced: blood. The receptors come from a man in his forties in good health.

In its sample, this clone was seen a few times. Other DNA sequences in this specimen translate into the identical CDR3. The chain uses TRBV7-2 and TRBJ2-7; 7 nucleotides align to TRBD2. The length of the CDR3 is 16 residues. Germline lookup yields CDR1 SGHTA and CDR2 FQGNSA. V lost 3 bases, J lost 0 bases, and 8 bases stayed unmatched. Here the CDR3 DNA reads TGTGCCAGCAGCTTTACGGGGACGGGGGGCTCCTACGAGCAGTACTTC. Translating gives CASSFTGTGGSYEQYF.

The chain uses TRBV7-8 and TRBJ1-2, with 7 nucleotides matching TRBD1. This CDR3 has 14 residues. V gave up 0 bases and J gave up 8 bases; unmatched junction bases: 6. Germline V gene lookup returns CDR1 SGHVS and CDR2 FQNEAQ. This CDR3 reads CASSLATGVGGYTF. The CDR3 coding sequence is TGTGCCAGCAGCTTAGCAACAGGGGTTGGGGGCTACACCTTC.

The chain recombines TRBV30 with TRBJ1-1, with a weak D call TRBD1 (6 bases). V shed 2 bases and J shed 4 bases, with 11 bases lying between them. There are 13 residues in the CDR3. Germline assignment: CDR1 GTSNPN and CDR2 SVGIG (reference sequence). This chain's CDR3 is CAWSLVGATEAFF. DNA for the CDR3: TGTGCCTGGAGTCTGGTGGGGGCCACTGAAGCTTTCTTT.

The genes are TRBV18 and TRBJ1-2; weak D call: TRBD1 (5 bases). This CDR3 region has 15 residues. Germline V CDR1 and CDR2: KGHSH, LQKENI. V lost 2 bases to trimming and J lost 1 base, with 11 bases between them. The CDR3 bases are TGTGCCAGCTCACCATTCGACAGATTTAACTATGGCTACACCTTC. Translation: CASSPFDRFNYGYTF.

The chain uses TRBV24-1 and TRBJ2-2, with D possibly being TRBD1 (6 bases). CDR3 length: 12 residues. Trimming removed 12 bases at V and 4 bases at J, with 11 bases between. Germline-derived CDR1 and CDR2 are KGHDR and SFDVKD. The CDR3 protein is CASGQSTGELFF. As DNA, the CDR3 is TGTGCCTCAGGACAGAGCACCGGGGAGCTGTTTTTT.

This chain connects TRBV6-5 to TRBJ1-1, with a possible D match to TRBD1 (5 bases). CDR3 length equals 14 residues. Germline loops: CDR1 MNHEY, CDR2 SVGAGI. Trimming shortened V by 2 bases and J by 1 base, and 8 bases separated the two germline ends. The CDR3 loop is CASSYQGANTEAFF. For the CDR3, the DNA is TGTGCCAGCAGTTACCAGGGAGCGAACACTGAAGCTTTCTTT.

The rearrangement uses TRBV6-5 and TRBJ1-2; no firm D call. The germline V and J ends were trimmed by 4 bases and 6 bases, with 9 bases remaining between them. From germline, CDR1 is MNHEY and CDR2 SVGAGI. CDR3 length: 12 residues. CDR3 nucleotides: TGTGCCAGCAGTTCATGGGAGGATGGCTACACCTTC. Its protein product is CASSSWEDGYTF.

The genes are TRBV27 and TRBJ1-2; TRBD1 aligns across 8 bases. The germline CDR1 and CDR2 sequences are MNHEY and SMNVEV (reference sequence). The junction had 12 bases not matched to a gene; V was cut back by 5 bases and J by 4 bases. This CDR3 region has 16 residues. CDR3 amino acids: CASSPGFRGLLYGYTF. The DNA for the CDR3 is TGTGCCAGCAGTCCCGGTTTCAGGGGGCTACTCTATGGCTACACCTTC.

The chain has TRBV24-1 and TRBJ1-2, with unresolved D. The CDR3 sequence is 15 residues long. The germline CDR1 and CDR2 sequences are KGHDR and SFDVKD. V lost 4 bases, J lost 7 bases, and 18 bases lay in between. In nucleotides, the CDR3 is TGTGCCACCAGTGAGAGCGGGCCCTACACGCGTGGCTACACCTTC. Translation: CATSESGPYTRGYTF.

V and J are TRBV19 and TRBJ1-1; the D gene is possibly TRBD1 (6 bases). Germline CDR1 LNHDA, CDR2 SQIVND (reference sequence). The germline V and J ends were trimmed by 6 bases and 5 bases, with 7 bases remaining between them. The CDR3 sequence is 11 residues long. DNA of the CDR3: TGTGCCAGTAGAACAGGGACTGAAGCTTTCTTT. Its protein product is CASRTGTEAFF.

The rearrangement uses TRBV12-5 and TRBJ2-5, with D possibly matching TRBD1 (6 bases). Deletions cut 5 bases from V and 2 bases from J, with 15 bases between. The CDR3 is 15 amino acids. Germline V gene sequence: CDR1 LGHNT, CDR2 FRNRAP. The CDR3 DNA is TGTGCTAGTGGTCCCGGGACACGCTCTCAAGAGACCCAGTACTTC. It codes for CASGPGTRSQETQYF.

This clone was detected once. The V call is TRBV9, the J call TRBJ2-3; TRBD1 matches at 8 bases. The CDR3 loop spans 14 amino acids. With V trimmed by 2 bases and J by 6 bases, 5 bases remained unmatched. Germline V lookup: CDR1 SGDLS, CDR2 YYNGEE. This chain's CDR3 is CASSVRQGSDTQYF. CDR3 bases: TGTGCCAGCAGCGTCAGACAGGGGTCGGATACGCAGTATTTT.

V usage is TRBV7-2 and J usage is TRBJ1-4; 10 bases line up with TRBD1. CDR1 SGHTA and CDR2 FQGNSA come from the germline V gene. CDR3 length equals 18 residues. V gave up 5 bases and J gave up 3 bases; unmatched junction bases: 12. The DNA for the CDR3 is TGTGCCAGCAGCACGTGGTCCGGGACAGGGGTGGCTAATGAAAAACTGTTTTTT. It codes for CASSTWSGTGVANEKLFF.

The chain recombines TRBV12-3 or TRBV12-4 with TRBJ2-7; D unresolved. V shed 4 bases and J shed 7 bases, with 8 bases lying between them. CDR3 length equals 11 residues. CDR3 nucleotides: TGTGCCAGCAGTTACAGAGGTGAGCAGTACTTC. Translation: CASSYRGEQYF.

The chain recombines TRBV6-5 with TRBJ1-4; D gene ambiguous. Germline V gene sequence: CDR1 MNHEY, CDR2 SVGAGI. Trimming took off 8 bases at V and 7 bases at J, with 20 bases between the two ends. The CDR3 is 15 residues long. CDR3 sequence reads: CASESGSSTGEKLFF. CDR3 DNA: TGTGCCAGCGAATCCGGGTCTTCTACGGGTGAAAAACTGTTTTTT.